Listed below are T cell receptor beta chains from one sample, sequenced in a study of glioma-infiltrating T cells. TCRdb re-analysed the multiplex PCR reads in MiXCR, keeping a single row per CDR3 protein. The sample yields about 44,000 distinct CDR3 sequences, around 22% seen once. Sequencing was performed on glioma tissue, nonneoplastic brain tissue, or PBMCs (not recorded which). The receptors were sampled from a human donor with low-grade glioma or glioblastoma, undergoing nonglioma brain surgery, or in good health (not recorded which). Each CDR3 is given with its conserved first and last residue. The order of the fields is J gene, V gene, clone size, D gene, CDR3 protein. The D gene is left open where the match is weak. Size values are once, few and many counts, or a class for expanded clones, and some rows have none.

TRBJ2-1 | TRBV5-6 | few | TRBD2 | CASSSGEGRTTYNEQFF
TRBJ2-7 | TRBV7-2 | many | - | CASTVNRDLYEQYF
TRBJ2-7 | TRBV27 | once | - | CASSLSRGPYYEQYF
TRBJ2-7 | TRBV7-4 | few | TRBD2 | CASGRGTRYEQYF
TRBJ2-1 | TRBV29-1 | many | - | CSVDSNEQFF
TRBJ1-2 | TRBV3-1 | many | - | CASSLTGTTYGYTF
TRBJ1-5 | TRBV20-1 | many | - | CSVVDGNQPQHF
TRBJ2-7 | TRBV18 | many | TRBD1 | CASSPPGQSTYEQYF
TRBJ2-1 | TRBV7-2 | many | TRBD2 | CASSVSGRSSYNEQFF
TRBJ1-3 | TRBV19 | many | - | CASVRRGASGNTIYF
TRBJ2-3 | TRBV20-1 | many | - | CSARGGTWGTDTQYF
TRBJ2-7 | TRBV30 | - | - | CARSQGVYEQYF
TRBJ2-3 | TRBV5-4 | many | TRBD1 | CASSLRGRGIITDTQYF
TRBJ1-5 | TRBV20-1 | once | - | CSARDPQGSNQPQHF
TRBJ1-1 | TRBV5-5 | - | - | CASSFTGNTEASF
TRBJ2-3 | TRBV2 | many | - | CASSRALTDTQYF
TRBJ2-1 | TRBV7-2 | many | TRBD2 | CASSAGTSDRNEQFF
TRBJ1-5 | TRBV2 | many | TRBD1 | CASSSDRPYSNQPQHF
TRBJ1-2 | TRBV3-1 | few | - | CASTTVGLGSYGYTF
TRBJ2-3 | TRBV24-1 | many | - | CATSGVFFTDTQYF
TRBJ2-3 | TRBV27 | many | TRBD2 | CASSPPPKTGTSGVDTQYF
TRBJ2-7 | TRBV6-2/TRBV6-3 | many | - | CASSYRDLASPSSYEQYF
TRBJ2-2 | TRBV20-1 | - | TRBD2 | CSAPRLALGTGELFF
TRBJ2-3 | TRBV6-6 | medium-sized | TRBD1 | CASSYSRPGQGFEDTQYF
TRBJ1-3 | TRBV19 | many | - | CASTDSTATSGNTIYF
TRBJ2-3 | TRBV7-3 | many | - | CASSPTALLSDTQYF
TRBJ2-5 | TRBV10-2 | - | TRBD1 | CAGSRQGSGTQYF
TRBJ2-3 | TRBV20-1 | many | - | CSAGGRTDTQYF
TRBJ1-1 | TRBV2 | many | - | CASSATLTGLEAFF
TRBJ2-7 | TRBV9 | - | TRBD1 | CASSSRDSHEQYF
TRBJ1-1 | TRBV6-1 | many | TRBD1 | CASSSWTGGYTEAFF
TRBJ2-3 | TRBV20-1 | many | - | CSARDRPASSLGDTQYF
TRBJ2-5 | TRBV3-1 | many | TRBD2 | CASSPLVLAAYQETQYF
TRBJ1-5 | TRBV27 | many | TRBD1 | CASSLSRQGSNQPQHF
TRBJ1-3 | TRBV4-1 | many | - | CASSQDPGLNTIYF
TRBJ1-6 | TRBV5-4 | - | TRBD1 | CASSVDRGNSPLHF
TRBJ2-3 | TRBV20-1 | many | - | CSARPSGQRDTQYF
TRBJ2-3 | TRBV6-1 | many | TRBD2 | CASSPRSGIEDTQYF
TRBJ2-5 | TRBV5-1 | few | - | CASSLARGRETQYF
TRBJ2-1 | TRBV5-1 | few | - | CASSLEAGYNEQFF
TRBJ1-5 | TRBV2 | many | TRBD1 | CASRGDRDQPQHF
TRBJ2-5 | TRBV7-8 | many | - | CASSLAIGLSVETQYF